The 26 T cell receptor beta chains given below trace back to one sample, sequenced in a study of cytomegalovirus exposure and HLA in healthy donors. The PCR ran on 60 Vbeta and 13 Jbeta primers. Libraries were prepared by immunoSEQ multiplex PCR; TCRdb keeps only in-frame clonotypes and omits some of them. The table lists 100,000 to 150,000 clones, more than 70% of them singletons, with over 0.9% in the top ten. The sequencing sample was made of PBMCs. The source is a woman between 55 and 75 years old in good health and CMV-seronegative.

This clone was recorded only once. The chain couples TRBV6-1 to TRBJ2-5; 12 bases are shared with TRBD2. V lost 6 bases, J lost 5 bases, and 4 bases stayed unmatched. CDR1 is MNHNS, CDR2 SASEGT, per germline. The CDR3 is 14 amino acids. The CDR3 nucleotides are TGTGCCAGCAGACTAGCGGGGGGAGGGGAGACCCAGTACTTC. Amino acids: CASRLAGGGETQYF.

The J gene is TRBJ2-5, the V gene TRBV11-3; D uncertain. The CDR3 consists of 13 residues. V dropped 4 bases and J dropped 4 bases, with 10 bases sitting between them. The germline V gene encodes CDR1 SGHNT and CDR2 YENEEA. DNA of the CDR3: TGTGCCAGCAGCTCCGGGTTATCAGAGACCCAGTACTTC. Its translation: CASSSGLSETQYF.

This clone appeared once. The chain links TRBV7-3 to TRBJ2-2; 11 nucleotides align to TRBD2. This CDR3 spans 16 amino acids. V was clipped by 5 bases and J by 6 bases; unmatched bases: 8. Germline V gives CDR1 SGHTA, CDR2 FQGTGA. Here the CDR3 DNA reads TGTGCCAGCAGCAGTAGCGGGAGGGCTGGGGCCGGGGAGCTGTTTTTT. As protein: CASSSSGRAGAGELFF.

This chain joins TRBV19 and TRBJ1-1, with a weak D call TRBD1 (6 bases). Germline V gives CDR1 LNHDA, CDR2 SQIVND (reference sequence). V was shortened by 9 bases and J by 4 bases, with 18 bases between the two germline ends. This CDR3 has 14 residues. The CDR3 spells CASWGRISSTEAFF. The CDR3 DNA is TGTGCCAGCTGGGGGCGGATCTCGAGCACTGAAGCTTTCTTT.

The V and J genes are TRBV5-4 and TRBJ2-1, with a possible D match to TRBD2 (7 bases). V was trimmed by 4 bases and J by 9 bases, leaving 23 bases between them. From germline, CDR1 is SGHNT and CDR2 YYREEE (reference sequence). The CDR3 contains 16 residues. The CDR3 DNA reads as TGTGCCAGCAGCCGGCCTGAGGGGCGGGGGCGTGGTGAGCAGTTCTTC. Translated, it gives CASSRPEGRGRGEQFF.

V is TRBV19 and J is TRBJ1-5; no firm D call. CDR1 and CDR2 (germline): LNHDA, SQIVND (reference sequence). Trimming stripped 5 bases from V and 0 bases from J, with 14 bases between. CDR3 length equals 16 residues. As DNA, the CDR3 is TGTGCCAGTAGTCGGGGTCCCGACCTTAGCAATCAGCCCCAGCATTTT. Amino acids: CASSRGPDLSNQPQHF.

This sequence joins TRBV28 and TRBJ1-2, with 8 bases that match TRBD1. Germline V gene data show CDR1 as MDHEN and CDR2 as SYDVKM. The CDR3 covers 18 residues. With V trimmed by 2 bases and J by 7 bases, 18 bases remained unmatched. The CDR3 loop reads CASSLGSGVVSGGGGYTF. In DNA, the CDR3 is TGTGCCAGCAGTTTAGGCTCTGGGGTAGTGTCAGGGGGCGGTGGCTACACCTTC.

This clone was recorded only once. The rearrangement links TRBV11-2 to TRBJ1-1; D possibly corresponds to TRBD1 (6 bases). Per germline, CDR1 SGHAT and CDR2 FQNNGV. V was cut by 3 bases and J by 0 bases, with 14 bases left in between. This CDR3 spans 16 amino acids. The CDR3 DNA is TGTGCCAGCAGCTTTGGGGGCCTGACTATGAACACTGAAGCTTTCTTT. It codes for CASSFGGLTMNTEAFF.

The chain has TRBV5-1 and TRBJ2-2; 10 nucleotides agree with TRBD1. Germline CDR1 is SGHRS and CDR2 is YFSETQ. This CDR3 has 15 amino acids. With 5 bases clipped from V and 4 bases from J, the junction kept 5 bases outside the gene matches. The CDR3 reads CASSSGTGVTGELFF. DNA of the CDR3: TGCGCCAGCAGTTCCGGGACAGGGGTCACCGGGGAGCTGTTTTTT.

The chain couples TRBV4-1 to TRBJ2-2; TRBD2 agrees at 11 bases. V dropped 1 base and J dropped 6; count of bases not matched to a gene: 13. The CDR3 covers 19 residues. Per germline, CDR1 MGHRA and CDR2 YSYEKL. CDR3 region: CASSQGLGVAGGPPGELFF. The CDR3 DNA sequence: TGCGCCAGCAGCCAAGGTCTTGGAGTAGCGGGGGGGCCCCCCGGGGAGCTGTTTTTT.

In this sample, this clone turned up a few times. J is TRBJ2-1 and V is TRBV13, with D maybe TRBD1 (6 bases). The germline V and J ends were trimmed by 6 bases and 4 bases, with 10 bases remaining between them. Looked up from germline, CDR1 is PRHDT and CDR2 is FYEKMQ (reference sequence). The CDR3 length is 13 residues. The CDR3 coding sequence is TGTGCCAGCAGGAATGGACAGTACAATGAGCAGTTCTTC. This gives the protein CASRNGQYNEQFF.

The J gene is TRBJ2-5, the V gene TRBV5-1; D is possibly TRBD1 (6 bases). The CDR3 has 13 amino acids. V was clipped by 4 bases and J by 13 bases, with 20 bases between them. Looked up from germline, CDR1 is SGHRS and CDR2 is YFSETQ. Here the CDR3 reads CASSPGSGVRGYF. The CDR3 DNA reads TGCGCCAGCAGCCCCGGGTCAGGGGTCAGAGGGTACTTC.

The V gene is TRBV28, the J gene TRBJ2-5, with 11 bases identical to TRBD1. From germline, CDR1 is MDHEN and CDR2 SYDVKM. After removal of 3 bases from V and 7 bases from J, the junction contained 10 bases not matched to a gene. This CDR3 is built from 16 residues. This CDR3 reads CASSFSGTGGLGTQYF. The CDR3 region has the DNA TGTGCCAGCAGTTTCTCCGGGACAGGGGGGTTAGGGACCCAGTACTTC. The variable domain in full, with the rest retrieved from reference TRBV28 and TRBJ2-5, is DVKVTQSSRYLVKRTGEKVFLECVQDMDHENMFWYRQDPGLGLRLIYFSYDVKMKEKGDIPEGYSVSREKKERFSLILESASTNQTSMYLCASSFSGTGGLGTQYFGPGTRLLVL.

The chain couples TRBV2 to TRBJ1-4; D perhaps matches TRBD1 (5 bases). The CDR3 covers 14 residues. Per germline, CDR1 SNHLY and CDR2 FYNNEI. V was cut by 6 bases and J by 2 bases, with 10 bases left in between. The CDR3: CASRNRFTNEKLFF. CDR3 DNA sequence: TGTGCCAGCAGAAACAGGTTCACTAATGAAAAACTGTTTTTT. The complete variable domain, with remaining parts taken from reference TRBV2 and TRBJ1-4, reads EPEVTQTPSHQVTQMGQEVILRCVPISNHLYFYWYRQILGQKVEFLVSFYNNEISEKSEIFDDQFSVERPDGSNFTLKIRSTKLEDSAMYFCASRNRFTNEKLFFGSGTQLSVL.

The chain links TRBV28 to TRBJ2-3; 15 bases align to TRBD2. Trimming removed 4 bases from V and 5 bases from J; junction bases left unmatched: 7. Germline V gene data show CDR1 as MDHEN and CDR2 as SYDVKM. The CDR3 length is 17 residues. CDR3: CASSSGLAGGLGDTQYF. The CDR3 nucleotides are TGTGCCAGCAGTTCAGGACTAGCGGGAGGGCTGGGAGATACGCAGTATTTT.

The V and J genes are TRBV11-1 and TRBJ1-2, with 7 nucleotides matching TRBD1. CDR3 length: 15 residues. Trimming removed 5 bases from V and 2 bases from J; junction bases left unmatched: 8. CDR1 and CDR2 from the germline V gene are SGHAT and FQDESV (reference sequence). Written as DNA, the CDR3 is TGTGCCAGCAGCCCCCAGGGACAGAGGAACTATGGCTACACCTTC. Translation gives CASSPQGQRNYGYTF.

This clone showed up just once. The chain combines TRBV30 with TRBJ1-4, with D possibly matching TRBD1 (5 bases). From germline, CDR1 is GTSNPN and CDR2 SVGIG (reference sequence). This CDR3 contains 12 residues. The V end lost 4 bases, the J end lost 10 bases, and 13 bases lay between the germline ends. Here the CDR3 reads CAWNLGEGKLFF. As DNA, the CDR3 is TGTGCCTGGAACCTAGGGGAGGGAAAACTGTTTTTT.

V and J are TRBV2 and TRBJ2-2, with 11 bases aligning to TRBD2. Trimming cost V 1 base and J 8 bases; bases outside gene matches: 6. Germline V gives CDR1 SNHLY, CDR2 FYNNEI. This CDR3 is 16 amino acids long. As DNA, the CDR3 is TGTGCCAGCAGTGAAGTAACTAGCGGGAGTATGGGGGAGCTGTTTTTT. It encodes CASSEVTSGSMGELFF. The variable domain in full, with the rest retrieved from reference TRBV2 and TRBJ2-2, is EPEVTQTPSHQVTQMGQEVILRCVPISNHLYFYWYRQILGQKVEFLVSFYNNEISEKSEIFDDQFSVERPDGSNFTLKIRSTKLEDSAMYFCASSEVTSGSMGELFFGEGSRLTVL.

This chain connects TRBV2 to TRBJ1-5; 7 bases map to TRBD1. Germline trimming cut 6 bases from V and 6 bases from J; bases unmatched to any gene: 5. Germline CDR1 is SNHLY and CDR2 is FYNNEI. The CDR3 length is 13 residues. DNA for the CDR3: TGTGCCAGCAGGGAAACAGGGGTTCAGCCCCAGCATTTT. It specifies CASRETGVQPQHF.

As regards this clone: The same CDR3 also results from other DNA sequences found in this sample. The chain carries TRBV5-1 and TRBJ1-1, with no clear D. With 2 bases removed from V and 0 bases from J, the gap between germline ends came to 5 bases. Per the germline V gene, CDR1 is SGHRS and CDR2 is YFSETQ. CDR3 length equals 13 residues. Here the CDR3 DNA reads TGCGCCAGCAGCTTAACAGTGAACACTGAAGCTTTCTTT. This translates into CASSLTVNTEAFF.

This clone was counted a few times. V usage is TRBV10-3 and J usage is TRBJ2-7; the match to TRBD2 covers 10 bases. This CDR3 contains 15 residues. Germline V lookup: CDR1 ENHRY, CDR2 SYGVKD. V shed 8 bases, J shed 5 bases, and the junction held 12 bases outside the gene matches. The CDR3 protein is CAIWSGSGRADEQYF. The CDR3 nucleotides read TGTGCCATCTGGTCTGGAAGCGGGAGGGCCGACGAGCAGTACTTC.

The J gene is TRBJ2-5, the V gene TRBV9, with 13 bases that match TRBD2. CDR3 size: 15 residues. Losses at the gene ends were 3 bases for V and 7 bases for J; bases not matched to a gene: 6. Germline CDR1 reads SGDLS; CDR2 reads YYNGEE. The CDR3 sequence is CASSEGLAGPGTQYF. CDR3 sequence (DNA): TGTGCCAGCAGCGAGGGACTAGCGGGGCCCGGGACCCAGTACTTC.

The gene calls are TRBV6-5 and TRBJ2-7; TRBD2 matches 7 bases. Germline CDR1 MNHEY, CDR2 SVGAGI. The trim removed 6 bases at V and 2 bases at J, leaving 7 bases unmatched. The CDR3 is 14 amino acids. The CDR3 sequence: CASRGEGLTYEQYF. CDR3 coding DNA: TGTGCCAGCAGGGGGGAGGGTCTCACCTACGAGCAGTACTTC.

The chain combines TRBV7-8 with TRBJ2-1; TRBD2 agrees at 9 bases. The CDR3 is 13 residues long. CDR1 SGHVS and CDR2 FQNEAQ come from the germline V gene. V gave up 5 bases and J gave up 9 bases; unmatched junction bases: 5. The CDR3 bases are TGTGCCAGCAGCGGAGCGGGGGGAACTGAGCAGTTCTTC. It is translated as CASSGAGGTEQFF.

V gene TRBV5-1 combines with J gene TRBJ2-1; tentative D call: TRBD1 (5 bases). V was shortened by 4 bases and J by 8 bases, with 16 bases between the two germline ends. Germline CDR1 is SGHRS and CDR2 is YFSETQ. This CDR3 comprises 14 residues. The CDR3 DNA reads TGCGCCAGCAGCCCTAACCCAGGGTACTATGAGCAGTTCTTC. It codes for CASSPNPGYYEQFF.

The chain is built from TRBV4-1 and TRBJ1-4, with 10 bases fitting TRBD1. The CDR3 spans 14 residues. The germline CDR1 and CDR2 sequences are MGHRA and YSYEKL. The V segment lost 4 bases and the J segment 4 bases; nucleotides outside the gene matches: 0. The CDR3 loop reads CASSRTGGNEKLFF. The CDR3 DNA sequence: TGCGCCAGCAGCCGGACAGGGGGTAATGAAAAACTGTTTTTT.